This TCR beta chain was sequenced for a study of OX40 agonist ivuxolimab in advanced cancers. Only in-frame clones appear in the TCRdb table, and some are missing; sequencing was by immunoSEQ multiplex PCR. The profile shows fewer than 80,000 clones, approximately 81% of them singletons. This clone came up once. The sequence derives from an adult with an advanced solid tumor such as melanoma, head and neck, liver or kidney cancer. The sequenced sample was CD4+ or CD8+ T cells sorted from blood, obtained in a trial of the OX40 agonist ivuxolimab.

The CDR3 coding sequence is TGTGCCAGCTCCCCGGGACAGGGGACAGATACGCAGTATTTT. Its protein product is CASSPGQGTDTQYF. V is TRBV18 and J is TRBJ2-3; 10 bases fit TRBD1. V dropped 6 bases and J dropped 3; count of bases not matched to a gene: 3. Germline V gene sequence: CDR1 KGHSH, CDR2 LQKENI. This CDR3 region has 14 residues.